The 20 T cell receptor beta chains in this list originate from one sample, sequenced in a study of beta chain features in type 1 diabetes. Isolated RNA was reverse transcribed in full, so expressed TCRB transcripts were sequenced. The method was immunoSEQ multiplex PCR; TCRdb's version includes in-frame clones alone and lacks a portion of them. In the table there are 10,000 to 15,000 clones, about 49% of which are singletons. Material: stem cell memory CD4+ T cells from blood. These receptors were collected from a man aged 18-30 years in good health.

The CDR3 nucleotides read TGTGCCAGTAGTATGGGACAGAGAAACACCGGGGAGCTGTTTTTT. Translation gives CASSMGQRNTGELFF. The V and J genes are TRBV19 and TRBJ2-2, with 7 bases aligning to TRBD1. Trimming removed 3 bases from V and 2 bases from J; junction bases left unmatched: 3. The V gene's germline CDR1 is LNHDA and CDR2 SQIVND (reference sequence). The CDR3 loop spans 15 amino acids.

The rearrangement links TRBV4-3 to TRBJ2-7, with D unresolved. Trimming took 0 bases from V and 3 from J, leaving 12 bases between them. Germline V CDR1 and CDR2: LGHNA, YSLEER. CDR3 length: 15 residues. The CDR3 spells CASSQESAHSYEQYF. In nucleotides, the CDR3 is TGCGCCAGCAGCCAAGAATCCGCGCACAGCTACGAGCAGTACTTC.

This clone has a handful of counts. The gene calls are TRBV28 and TRBJ2-7; D might be TRBD2 (7 bases). The CDR3 has 17 residues. The germline V and J ends were trimmed by 5 bases and 1 base, with 21 bases remaining between them. The germline V gene encodes CDR1 MDHEN and CDR2 SYDVKM. The CDR3 spells CASSAPLAGARSYEQYF. The CDR3 bases are TGTGCCAGCAGTGCCCCCCTTGCGGGGGCGCGTTCCTACGAGCAGTACTTC.

The chain couples TRBV5-5 to TRBJ2-5; perhaps TRBD2 as D (5 bases). Between the trimmed V and J ends, which lost 4 bases and 1 base, there was a span of 17 bases. This CDR3 region has 16 residues. Germline V CDR1 and CDR2: SGHKS, YYEKEE (reference sequence). CDR3 protein: CASSLVVGAGQETQYF. The CDR3 DNA sequence: TGTGCCAGCAGCCTAGTGGTTGGCGCGGGCCAAGAGACCCAGTACTTC.

The rearrangement joins TRBV7-3 to TRBJ2-6; 12 bases agree with TRBD1. Germline assignment: CDR1 SGHTA and CDR2 FQGTGA. The CDR3 sequence is 19 residues long. After removal of 1 base from V and 1 base from J, the junction contained 5 bases not matched to a gene. The CDR3 DNA sequence: TGTGCCAGCAGCTTAAACCGGGACAGGGGGCAATCTGGGGCCAACGTCCTGACTTTC. This encodes CASSLNRDRGQSGANVLTF.

The chain employs TRBV5-5 and TRBJ1-4; D is unresolved. This CDR3 spans 14 amino acids. V lost 3 bases to trimming and J lost 2 bases, with 8 bases between them. Germline CDR1 is SGHKS and CDR2 is YYEKEE (reference sequence). The CDR3 here is CASSSRWTNEKLFF. The CDR3 bases are TGTGCCAGCAGCTCGAGGTGGACTAATGAAAAACTGTTTTTT.

In its sample, this clone was seen a few times. The chain recombines TRBV25-1 with TRBJ2-3; a possible D gene is TRBD1 (6 bases). Germline V gives CDR1 MGHDK, CDR2 SYGVNS. Trimming removed 0 bases at V and 3 bases at J, with 10 bases between. This CDR3 is built from 15 residues. CDR3 protein: CASSEYGGRTDTQYF. Here the CDR3 DNA reads TGTGCCAGCAGTGAATATGGGGGCCGTACAGATACGCAGTATTTT.

This chain links TRBV4-3 with TRBJ1-1; TRBD1 matches at 8 bases. Germline lookup yields CDR1 LGHNA and CDR2 YSLEER. CDR3 size: 15 residues. The ends lost 0 bases at V and 11 bases at J; junction bases unmatched: 11. The CDR3 DNA is TGCGCCAGCAGCCAAGATAACACCAGGGGGCGCGATGCTTTCTTT. This translates into CASSQDNTRGRDAFF.

This clone was picked up a small number of times. The V and J genes are TRBV15 and TRBJ1-5; D not certain. Germline V gene sequence: CDR1 LNHNV, CDR2 YYDKDF (reference sequence). Trimming left V 3 bases short and J 1 base short, with 22 bases between. CDR3 length: 19 amino acids. CDR3 sequence: CATSSTPGRGSLSNQPQHF. The CDR3 DNA sequence: TGTGCCACCAGCAGTACCCCTGGAAGAGGCAGTTTGAGCAATCAGCCCCAGCATTTT.

In its sample, this clone was seen a few times. The chain couples TRBV5-4 to TRBJ2-1; 7 bases are shared with TRBD1. V lost 4 bases, J lost 6 bases, and 16 bases stayed unmatched. Germline CDR1 SGHNT, CDR2 YYREEE (reference sequence). The CDR3 is made up of 17 amino acids. The CDR3 bases are TGTGCCAGCAGCCAACTGGGGTTGACAGGGCTGTTCAATGAGCAGTTCTTC. Its protein is CASSQLGLTGLFNEQFF.

This chain connects TRBV23-1 to TRBJ1-1, with D unresolved. TRBV23-1 is annotated as an ORF whose role is uncertain. The V gene lost 0 bases and the J gene lost 6 bases, with 11 bases spanning the gap. The CDR3 is 14 residues long. CDR3 bases: TGCGCCAGCAGTCAATCCCGCGATCCCCCTGAAGCTTTCTTT. Its translation: CASSQSRDPPEAFF.

The chain combines TRBV25-1 with TRBJ2-5; TRBD1 matches 7 bases. V lost 3 bases and J lost 4; bases outside the gene matches: 11. Per the germline V gene, CDR1 is MGHDK and CDR2 is SYGVNS. The CDR3 consists of 16 residues. The CDR3: CASSDPPHRGPETQYF. In nucleotides, the CDR3 is TGTGCCAGCAGTGACCCCCCACACAGGGGTCCAGAGACCCAGTACTTC.

This chain joins TRBV7-8 and TRBJ2-1; D possibly corresponds to TRBD2 (6 bases). Trimming took off 8 bases at V and 3 bases at J, with 14 bases between the two ends. This CDR3 region has 14 residues. Germline V gene sequence: CDR1 SGHVS, CDR2 FQNEAQ. The CDR3: CASGHRDFYNEQFF. The CDR3 DNA follows: TGTGCCAGCGGACACCGGGACTTCTACAATGAGCAGTTCTTC.

V gene TRBV27 combines with J gene TRBJ1-2; possibly TRBD1 for D (6 bases). Germline values: CDR1 MNHEY, CDR2 SMNVEV (reference sequence). The CDR3 contains 17 residues. V gave up 5 bases and J gave up 4 bases, with 23 bases separating them. The CDR3 coding sequence is TGTGCCAGCAGTGGCAATTCAGGGGTTACGAGGGGCTATGGCTACACCTTC. Translation: CASSGNSGVTRGYGYTF.

This chain links TRBV6-5 with TRBJ2-1; TRBD1 agrees at 11 bases. Germline lookup yields CDR1 MNHEY and CDR2 SVGAGI. Trimming took 1 base from V and 9 from J; bases not matched to a gene: 2. The CDR3 sequence is 14 residues long. The CDR3 DNA follows: TGTGCCAGCAGTTACTGGACAGGGGGCCTTGAGCAGTTCTTC. This codes for CASSYWTGGLEQFF.

This clone occurred a few times. V usage is TRBV18 and J usage is TRBJ1-6; 8 nucleotides line up with TRBD1. Trimming at V came to 9 bases and at J to 9 bases, leaving 7 bases not matched to a gene. The germline V gene has CDR1 KGHSH and CDR2 LQKENI. CDR3 length: 13 amino acids. The CDR3 sequence: CASSTGEGSPLHF. CDR3 sequence (DNA): TGTGCCAGTTCGACAGGGGAGGGTTCACCCCTCCACTTT. The full variable domain, with the rest looked up from reference TRBV18 and TRBJ1-6, is NAGVMQNPRHLVRRRGQEARLRCSPMKGHSHVYWYRQLPEEGLKFMVYLQKENIIDESGMPKERFSAEFPKEGPSILRIQQVVRGDSAAYFCASSTGEGSPLHFGNGTRLTVT.

In this sample, this clone turned up a few times. The V gene is TRBV4-3, the J gene TRBJ2-7; no reliable D call. Trimming shortened V by 0 bases and J by 4 bases, and 10 bases separated the two germline ends. In germline, CDR1 is LGHNA, CDR2 YSLEER. The CDR3 is made up of 14 amino acids. The CDR3 here is CASSQEVRLYEQYF. The CDR3 coding sequence is TGCGCCAGCAGCCAAGAAGTCAGGTTGTACGAGCAGTACTTC.

V and J are TRBV7-2 and TRBJ2-5; TRBD1 is a possible D gene (6 bases). Germline CDR1 SGHTA, CDR2 FQGNSA. V lost 7 bases and J 11 bases, leaving 23 bases between the germline ends. CDR3 length: 14 amino acids. The CDR3 loop is CASTPDRYASEQYF. CDR3 nucleotide sequence: TGTGCCAGCACCCCCGACAGGTACGCGAGTGAGCAGTACTTC.

This clone appeared a single time. V usage is TRBV29-1 and J usage is TRBJ1-3, with D tentatively TRBD1 (5 bases). Trimming took off 7 bases at V and 8 bases at J, with 15 bases between the two ends. The CDR3 runs 12 residues. The germline V gene has CDR1 SQVTM and CDR2 ANQGSEA. This CDR3 is CSAAPRGDTIYF. For the CDR3, the DNA is TGCAGCGCCGCTCCCCGGGGGGACACCATATATTTT.

There are a few counts of this clone. The chain employs TRBV6-5 and TRBJ2-3; TRBD2 matches at 8 bases. Germline V gene lookup returns CDR1 MNHEY and CDR2 SVGAGI. V was pared by 2 bases and J by 2 bases, with 6 bases of the junction left unmatched. The CDR3 is 16 residues long. The CDR3: CASSYKSGGLTDTQYF. The CDR3 DNA sequence: TGTGCCAGCAGTTACAAGAGCGGGGGCCTCACAGATACGCAGTATTTT.